This paragraph covers one T cell receptor (beta chain) sequence. The donors were members of the validation cohort comprising approximately 110 subjects, separate from the approximately 630-subject first cohort. Germline V gene sequence: CDR1 SGHRS, CDR2 YFSETQ. The CDR3 contains 12 residues. V was pared by 3 bases and J by 7 bases, with 2 bases of the junction left unmatched. The data belong to a study of cytomegalovirus exposure and HLA in healthy donors. For the study at large: Both the 95 to 150 validation repertoires and the approximately 700 first-cohort repertoires used the same platform, as reported by a later analysis.

Measured with immunoSEQ multiplex PCR; TCRdb has only the in-frame clones, and not every one. The sample lists some 140,000 clones; around four fifths were seen once. This sequence was found in a man aged 30-40 years in good health and CMV-seropositive. V is TRBV5-1 and J is TRBJ1-2; 8 positions agree with TRBD1. Sequenced input: PBMCs. CDR3 region: CASSSDRGGYTF. The CDR3 DNA is TGCGCCAGCAGCTCCGACAGGGGTGGCTACACCTTC.